A selection of T cell receptor beta chains follows, all from one sample in a study of T-cell reconstitution after alpha-beta-depleted transplantation in children. TCRdb reprocessed the PCR reads via MiXCR and lists one record per CDR3 protein. Of approximately 640,000 distinct CDR3 sequences in the sample, 15% to 20% are singletons; the top ten hold 0.9% to 1.2%. The sequencing used PBMCs from the stem cell graft donor, collected from the stem cell graft. The receptors derive from a human donor who donated a stem cell graft to a child with acute myeloid leukemia. CDR3s include the opening cysteine and the closing phenylalanine or tryptophan. A D gene is named only where the DNA matches it firmly. Clone sizes are given selectively: once, few, many, or a class where the clone is expanded.

TRBJ2-7,TRBV7-8,many,-,TGTGCCAGCAGCTTAGAAGGGACGGGTGCCTACGAGCAGTACTTC,CASSLEGTGAYEQYF
TRBJ2-1,TRBV6-5,many,-,TGTGCCAGCAGTCTTTCTCGCGGGGGCCCCTACAATGAGCAGTTCTTC,CASSLSRGGPYNEQFF
TRBJ2-1,TRBV20-1,few,-,TGCAGTGCTACACGGACGGCCTCTGGTGAGCAGTTCTTC,CSATRTASGEQFF
TRBJ1-1,TRBV6-2/TRBV6-3,-,TRBD1,TGTGCCAGCAGATCGGGACAGGGTAGAAACACTGAAGCTTTCTTT,CASRSGQGRNTEAFF
TRBJ1-1,TRBV27,many,-,TGTGCCAGCAGTCAGGGCCACACTGAAGCTTTCTTT,CASSQGHTEAFF
TRBJ1-2,TRBV12-3/TRBV12-4,many,TRBD1,TGTGCCAGCAGGACGGGACAGACGAACTATGGCTACACCTTC,CASRTGQTNYGYTF
TRBJ1-4,TRBV29-1,many,-,TGCAGCGTTGTCGGGGACACCGATAATGAAAAACTGTTTTTT,CSVVGDTDNEKLFF
TRBJ1-5,TRBV7-2,-,-,TGTGCCAGCAGCGAAGACCGGGTTAGGAGCAATCCGCCCCAGCATTTT,CASSEDRVRSNPPQHF
TRBJ2-5,TRBV20-1,few,-,TGCAGTGCTAGGGGGGTGGGAGAGACCCAGTACTTC,CSARGVGETQYF
TRBJ2-7,TRBV7-2,-,-,TGTGCCAGCAGCCCCGAGCCTAAACCCTACGAGCAGTACTTC,CASSPEPKPYEQYF
TRBJ1-1,TRBV5-6,few,-,TGTGCCAGCAGCCTCGGGACCTCCGGCACTGAAGCTTTCTTT,CASSLGTSGTEAFF
TRBJ2-1,TRBV7-6,many,TRBD2,TGTGCCAGCAGCTTAGAATCTGGACTAGCGGGGGATGAGCAGTTCTTC,CASSLESGLAGDEQFF
TRBJ1-5,TRBV12-3/TRBV12-4,few,TRBD1,TGTGCCAGCAGCCATCCGGGACAGGGGCATCAGCCCCAGCATTTT,CASSHPGQGHQPQHF
TRBJ2-1,TRBV5-6,few,TRBD1,TGTGCCAGCAGGCGTTGGACAGGGGGCTCCTACAATGAGCAGTTCTTC,CASRRWTGGSYNEQFF
TRBJ2-7,TRBV12-3/TRBV12-4,many,-,TGTGCCAGCAGTTTCCCCCCCTCCTACGAGCAGTACTTC,CASSFPPSYEQYF
TRBJ2-2,TRBV15,-,TRBD1,TGTGCCACCAGCAGGTCGGGACAGGGGGTGACCGGGGAGCTGTTTTTT,CATSRSGQGVTGELFF
TRBJ1-5,TRBV6-1,-,-,TGTGCCACCACAACGGGGCCTGGGAGCAATCAGCCCCAGCATTTT,CATTTGPGSNQPQHF
TRBJ2-1,TRBV29-1,many,TRBD2,TGCAGCGCGGGGGGGCAATCCTACAATGAGCAGTTCTTC,CSAGGQSYNEQFF
TRBJ1-6,TRBV27,many,-,TGTGCCAGCAGTTCACCCAACTATTCCCTCCACTTT,CASSSPNYSLHF
TRBJ1-3,TRBV7-2,few,TRBD1,TGTGCCAGCAGCTTAGGACAGGGTCCCTTCTCTGGAAACACCATATATTTT,CASSLGQGPFSGNTIYF
TRBJ2-1,TRBV11-3,-,-,TGTGCCAGCAGCTTCCGGGACTCCTTCAATGAGCAGTTCTTC,CASSFRDSFNEQFF
TRBJ1-1,TRBV20-1,many,-,TGCAGTGCACGACAGGAAGCATGGACTGAAGCTTTCTTT,CSARQEAWTEAFF
TRBJ1-2,TRBV12-3/TRBV12-4,many,TRBD1,TGTGCCAGCAGCCCAGGGACAGGGACCGGCTACACCTTC,CASSPGTGTGYTF
TRBJ2-1,TRBV6-5,few,TRBD2,TGTGCCAGCAGTTACTCTAGCGGGGGGGCCTATGAGCAGTTCTTC,CASSYSSGGAYEQFF
TRBJ2-7,TRBV20-1,few,TRBD2,TGCAGTGCTAGACCCCCAGCGGGGGTGTCCTACGAGCAGTACTTC,CSARPPAGVSYEQYF
TRBJ1-4,TRBV20-1,few,-,TGCAGTGCTACCTCCCACGGATGGCCTCCCCGGGGAGAAAAACTGTTTTTT,CSATSHGWPPRGEKLFF
TRBJ2-7,TRBV4-3,-,TRBD1,TGCGCCAGCAGCAAAGGGACAGGGTTGTCTAGCGAGCAGTACTTC,CASSKGTGLSSEQYF
TRBJ1-2,TRBV9,many,-,TGTGCCAGCAGCTCCAGGGGAGGGAATAATGGCTACACCTTC,CASSSRGGNNGYTF
TRBJ2-1,TRBV24-1,-,-,TGTGCCACCAGTGTAAGGGATGAGCAGTTCTTC,CATSVRDEQFF
TRBJ2-1,TRBV12-3/TRBV12-4,many,TRBD2,TGTGCCAGCACTTCTGGGGGGGGGATCTACAATGAGCAGTTCTTC,CASTSGGGIYNEQFF
TRBJ2-1,TRBV20-1,many,TRBD1,TGCAGTGCTAGACCTACAGGGGGTCAGCAGTTCTTC,CSARPTGGQQFF
TRBJ1-5,TRBV13,few,-,TGTGCCAGCAGCTCCAGGGCCCTTAGCAATCAGCCCCAGCATTTT,CASSSRALSNQPQHF
TRBJ1-5,TRBV27,-,TRBD1,TGTGCCAGCCAAGACAGGGGGCAATTTAGCAATCAGCCCCAGCATTTT,CASQDRGQFSNQPQHF
TRBJ1-5,TRBV12-3/TRBV12-4,-,TRBD1,TGTGCCAGCAGAACAGGGGGCGGGCAGCCCCAGCATTTT,CASRTGGGQPQHF
TRBJ1-2,TRBV29-1,few,-,TGCAGCGTTGAAGAAAATTGGGACAACTATGGCTACACCTTC,CSVEENWDNYGYTF
TRBJ2-7,TRBV12-3/TRBV12-4,many,TRBD2,TGTGCCAGCAGAACGGGACTATCCAGGGAGCAGTACTTC,CASRTGLSREQYF
TRBJ2-3,TRBV20-1,many,-,TGCAGTGCTGGACAAATCCGGGACGTCTACACAGATACGCAGTATTTT,CSAGQIRDVYTDTQYF
TRBJ1-6,TRBV20-1,many,-,TGCAGTGCTAGAGAGTTAACCTTACCCCTCCACTTT,CSARELTLPLHF
TRBJ2-5,TRBV20-1,many,TRBD2,TGCAGTGTAACCGGGACTAGCGTAGGACAAGAGACCCAGTACTTC,CSVTGTSVGQETQYF
TRBJ2-3,TRBV6-2/TRBV6-3,-,-,TGTGCCAGCAGTTCGATTGGGTTAGCGACAGATACGCAGTATTTT,CASSSIGLATDTQYF
TRBJ2-3,TRBV7-8,many,TRBD2,TGTGCCAGCAGCTCAACCCCGGGGGCTAGCGGGCGCACAGATACGCAGTATTTT,CASSSTPGASGRTDTQYF
TRBJ2-7,TRBV20-1,many,-,TGCAGTGCTTCTCGACCGACTATAGGGGCCTACGAGCAGTACTTC,CSASRPTIGAYEQYF
TRBJ1-2,TRBV20-1,many,-,TGCAGTGCTAGCTCTCTCCGACAAATCGGTGGCTACACCTTC,CSASSLRQIGGYTF
TRBJ1-6,TRBV20-1,many,TRBD1,TGCAGTGCTAGGGGGGACAGGGTAGGGAATTCACCCCTCCACTTT,CSARGDRVGNSPLHF
TRBJ1-2,TRBV29-1,many,-,TGCAGCGTCTCCACGAACTATGGCTACACCTTC,CSVSTNYGYTF
TRBJ1-5,TRBV12-3/TRBV12-4,-,TRBD1,TGTGCCAGCAGTTTAGTTACGACAGGGGGCAATCAGCCCCAGCATTTT,CASSLVTTGGNQPQHF
TRBJ1-3,TRBV5-1,-,TRBD1,TGCGCCAGCGGGACAGGAATCGAAAACACCATATATTTT,CASGTGIENTIYF
TRBJ2-3,TRBV29-1,many,-,TGCAGCGTTGAAGATCAAGTTCAGTGGGGGATCACAGATACGCAGTATTTT,CSVEDQVQWGITDTQYF
TRBJ1-5,TRBV7-6,few,-,TGTGCCAGCAGCTTAGGTGGAGGGTTCAATCAGCCCCAGCATTTT,CASSLGGGFNQPQHF
TRBJ2-5,TRBV7-2,-,TRBD2,TGTGCCAGCAGCTTAGATTGGACTAGAGAGACCCAGTACTTC,CASSLDWTRETQYF
TRBJ1-6,TRBV6-5,many,-,TGTGCCAGCAGTTACAGGCAGAATAATTCACCCCTCCACTTT,CASSYRQNNSPLHF
TRBJ1-5,TRBV12-3/TRBV12-4,many,-,TGTGCCAGCAGTCCCGACCGACTTAGCAATCAGCCCCAGCATTTT,CASSPDRLSNQPQHF
TRBJ2-7,TRBV7-2,many,-,TGTGCCAGCAGCTTAGAGCAGGGATCCACCTACGAGCAGTACTTC,CASSLEQGSTYEQYF